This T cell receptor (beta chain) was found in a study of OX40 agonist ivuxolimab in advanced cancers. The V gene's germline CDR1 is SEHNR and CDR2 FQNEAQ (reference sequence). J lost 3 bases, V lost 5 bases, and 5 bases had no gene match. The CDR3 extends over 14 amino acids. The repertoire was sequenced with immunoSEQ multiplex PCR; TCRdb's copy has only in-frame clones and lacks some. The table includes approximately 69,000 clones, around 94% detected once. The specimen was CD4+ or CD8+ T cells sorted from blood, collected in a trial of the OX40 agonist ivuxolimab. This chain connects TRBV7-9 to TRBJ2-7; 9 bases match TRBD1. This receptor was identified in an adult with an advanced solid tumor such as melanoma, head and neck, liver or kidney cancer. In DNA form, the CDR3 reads TGTGCCAGCAGCACCGGGACAGGGAGCTACGAGCAGTACTTC. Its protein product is CASSTGTGSYEQYF.